The present TCR beta chain was sequenced within a study of blood T cell repertoires in COVID-19. As processed by the authors: The assay estimated nucleated cells by amplifying reference gene primers. TCRdb's copy holds only in-frame clones and misses some; the assay was immunoSEQ multiplex PCR. The V and J calls and the clone size are those of that table, but D and trimming were determined from the DNA. The data hold over 250,000 clones, with roughly 86% observed a single time. Per the germline V gene, CDR1 is MDHEN and CDR2 is SYDVKM. V lost 4 bases, J lost 4 bases, and 17 bases lay in between. This CDR3 is built from 16 residues. Only one count was recorded for this clone.

This TCR was recovered from a woman aged 30 to 39 who had recovered from COVID-19. The rearrangement uses TRBV28 and TRBJ1-3; tentatively, D is TRBD1 (6 bases). The sample taken for sequencing was PBMCs or T cells enriched from blood (not recorded which). For the CDR3, the DNA is TGTGCCAGCAGTTATGTTTGGGGGCTGGGAGGAAACACCATATATTTT. Translation gives CASSYVWGLGGNTIYF.